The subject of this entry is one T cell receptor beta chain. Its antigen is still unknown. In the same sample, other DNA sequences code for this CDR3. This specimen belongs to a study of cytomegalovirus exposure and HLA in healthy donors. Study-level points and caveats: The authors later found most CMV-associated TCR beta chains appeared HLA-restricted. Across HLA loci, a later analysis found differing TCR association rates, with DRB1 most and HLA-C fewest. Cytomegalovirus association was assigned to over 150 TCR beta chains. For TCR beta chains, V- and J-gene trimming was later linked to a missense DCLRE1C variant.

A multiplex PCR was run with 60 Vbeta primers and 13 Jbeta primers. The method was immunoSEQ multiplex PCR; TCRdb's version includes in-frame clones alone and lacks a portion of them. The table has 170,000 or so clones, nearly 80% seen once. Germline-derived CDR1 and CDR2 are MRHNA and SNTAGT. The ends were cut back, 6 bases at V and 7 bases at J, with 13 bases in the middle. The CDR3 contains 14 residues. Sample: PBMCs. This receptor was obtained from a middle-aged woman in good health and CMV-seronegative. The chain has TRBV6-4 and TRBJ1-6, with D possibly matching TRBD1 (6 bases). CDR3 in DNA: TGTGCCAGCAGCGAACAGGGCGAGAATTCACCCCTCCACTTT. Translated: CASSEQGENSPLHF.